This TCR beta chain was observed in a study of cytomegalovirus exposure and HLA in healthy donors. The CDR3 has 13 amino acids. V lost 0 bases and J lost 0, with 5 bases in between. Germline CDR1 and CDR2: GTSNPN and SVGIG (reference sequence). Whole-study results and caveats: With DRB1 most and HLA-C fewest, TCR association rates differed between HLA loci in a later analysis. Several of the most significant clusters appeared, in a later analysis, to be linked to common viral pathogens.

With regard to this clone: The target antigen is unknown.

PCR involved 60 Vbeta and 13 Jbeta primers. Sequencing used immunoSEQ multiplex PCR; TCRdb keeps in-frame clones, though not all of them. The table lists about 120,000 clones, 65% to 80% of them singletons. This receptor was taken from a female donor in good health and CMV-seronegative. The chain recombines TRBV30 with TRBJ1-2; D remains unclear. Input material: PBMCs. In DNA form, the CDR3 reads TGTGCCTGGAGTGTGGTAGCTAACTATGGCTACACCTTC. The encoded protein is CAWSVVANYGYTF.